Shown below are 15 T cell receptor beta chains from a single sample sequenced in a study of blood T cells in healthy people across ages. For the second PCR, which ran for about 6 to 11 cycles, a sample-barcoded 5' primer and a J-beta primer mix were used. TCRdb used MiXCR to reprocess the 5' RACE reads, holding one entry per CDR3 protein. This sample yields around 1,800,000 distinct CDR3 sequences, of which 30% to 40% are seen a single time; about 23% belongs to the top ten. The sequencing input was blood. The receptors here all came from a human donor in good health.

This clonotype was counted between two and nine times. V and J are TRBV5-5 and TRBJ2-3; D possibly corresponds to TRBD1 (5 bases). The germline CDR1 and CDR2 sequences are SGHKS and YYEKEE (reference sequence). The CDR3 sequence is 14 residues long. V lost 1 base and J lost 6, with 12 bases in between. This chain's CDR3 is CASSLQQAQDTQYF. The CDR3, as DNA: TGTGCCAGCAGCTTGCAACAGGCCCAGGATACGCAGTATTTT.

This clonotype was counted only a few times. The rearrangement links TRBV4-3 to TRBJ2-5; the D is unclear. Germline loops: CDR1 LGHNA, CDR2 YSLEER. The CDR3 consists of 15 residues. V lost 0 bases to trimming and J lost 2 bases, with 10 bases between them. Written as DNA, the CDR3 is TGCGCCAGCAGCCAAGACCGGGCTAGACAAGAGACCCAGTACTTC. This codes for CASSQDRARQETQYF.

This clonotype was seen repeatedly, ten times or more. The chain uses TRBV7-2 and TRBJ2-1; 8 bases line up with TRBD1. Unmatched junction bases numbered 6, after V lost 5 bases and J lost 0 bases. The CDR3 consists of 16 residues. Germline CDR1 SGHTA, CDR2 FQGNSA. CDR3 sequence (DNA): TGTGCCAGCAGCCCTCGGACAGGGAGCTCCTACAATGAGCAGTTCTTC. Translation gives CASSPRTGSSYNEQFF.

The chain couples TRBV7-2 to TRBJ2-3; D may match TRBD1 or TRBD2 (6 bases each). Germline V lookup: CDR1 SGHTA, CDR2 FQGNSA. The CDR3 runs to 15 residues. The V end was cut by 0 bases, the J end by 10 bases, with 17 bases between. The CDR3 DNA is TGTGCCAGCAGCTTAGCGGGGGGCCTCGTGGATGCGCAGTATTTT. Its protein product is CASSLAGGLVDAQYF. Supplemented by reference TRBV7-2 and TRBJ2-3, the full variable domain reads GAGVSQSPSNKVTEKGKDVELRCDPISGHTALYWYRQSLGQGLEFLIYFQGNSAPDKSGLPSDRFSAERTGGSVSTLTIQRTQQEDSAVYLCASSLAGGLVDAQYFGPGTRLTVL.

This clonotype showed up many times. This chain connects TRBV20-1 to TRBJ1-1, with D hard to call. The germline CDR1 and CDR2 sequences are DFQATT and SNEGSKA (reference sequence). This CDR3 has 13 residues. The V end lost 2 bases, the J end lost 1 base, and 8 bases lay between the germline ends. The CDR3: CSARPQTNTEAFF. Here the CDR3 DNA reads TGCAGTGCTAGACCCCAAACGAACACTGAAGCTTTCTTT.

This clonotype has at least ten counts. In DNA, the CDR3 is TGCGCCAGCTCCGTAGCGGGGGGCAGGAATGAGCAGTTCTTC. Encoded protein: CASSVAGGRNEQFF. V and J are TRBV5-1 and TRBJ2-1, with 10 bases that match TRBD2. V was clipped by 7 bases and J by 7 bases; unmatched bases: 8. CDR1 is SGHRS, CDR2 YFSETQ, per germline. The CDR3 is 14 amino acids.

The chain uses TRBV29-1 and TRBJ2-6; D is perhaps TRBD1 (6 bases). Germline values: CDR1 SQVTM, CDR2 ANQGSEA. V dropped 6 bases and J dropped 0 bases, with 15 bases sitting between them. The CDR3 has 16 residues. The CDR3 sequence is CSVADSRASGANVLTF. CDR3 in DNA: TGCAGCGTAGCGGACAGCAGGGCCTCTGGGGCCAACGTCCTGACTTTC.

The chain uses TRBV6-6 and TRBJ2-7, with D unclear. The germline V gene has CDR1 MNHNY and CDR2 SVGAGI (reference sequence). The germline V and J ends were trimmed by 2 bases and 4 bases, with 15 bases remaining between them. CDR3 length equals 15 residues. The CDR3, as DNA: TGTGCCAGCAGTTACATGTCGCCATCCTCATACGAGCAGTACTTC. It specifies CASSYMSPSSYEQYF.

The chain has TRBV29-1 and TRBJ2-3, with 7 bases that match TRBD2. V dropped 4 bases and J dropped 1; count of bases not matched to a gene: 5. Per the germline V gene, CDR1 is SQVTM and CDR2 is ANQGSEA. This CDR3 spans 14 amino acids. This CDR3 reads CSVVGLIGTDTQYF. The CDR3 DNA reads TGCAGCGTTGTGGGACTAATTGGCACAGATACGCAGTATTTT.

Of note for this clonotype: The junction differs from germline at one of its ends, possibly a read error. The chain employs TRBV7-7 and TRBJ2-1; a weak D match, TRBD2 (7 bases). The CDR3 loop spans 17 amino acids. Germline values: CDR1 SSHAT, CDR2 FNYEAQ (reference sequence). DNA for the CDR3: TGTGCTAGCAGCTTAGCGGGCGGGGGCCATCTTTACAATGAGCAGTTCTTC. Translating gives CASSLAGGGHLYNEQFF.

This clonotype was seen a single time. The chain carries TRBV6-2 or TRBV6-3 and TRBJ2-1, with D unresolved. Trimming stripped 6 bases from V and 3 bases from J, with 15 bases between. The germline CDR1 and CDR2 sequences are MNHEY and SVGEGT. The CDR3 spans 15 residues. The CDR3 region has the DNA TGTGCCAGCAGATTATTTGCTGGAGTCTACAATGAGCAGTTCTTC. Encoded protein: CASRLFAGVYNEQFF.

This clonotype was counted only a few times. The chain combines TRBV28 with TRBJ1-6; 8 bases are a match to TRBD1. Germline V gene sequence: CDR1 MDHEN, CDR2 SYDVKM. V lost 7 bases and J lost 9; bases outside the gene matches: 5. The CDR3 is 13 residues long. This CDR3 is CASTGTGGSPLHF. In nucleotides, the CDR3 is TGTGCCAGCACTGGAACAGGGGGTTCACCCCTCCACTTT.

This rearrangement joins TRBV9 to TRBJ2-1; TRBD2 matches 9 bases. This CDR3 has 15 residues. The J segment lost 6 bases and the V segment lost 2 bases, leaving 6 bases of the junction unmatched. The germline V gene encodes CDR1 SGDLS and CDR2 YYNGEE. This CDR3 is CASSVSGGTCNEQFF. The CDR3 region has the DNA TGTGCCAGCAGCGTCAGCGGGGGGACCTGCAATGAGCAGTTCTTC.

J is TRBJ1-2 and V is TRBV5-1; TRBD1 agrees at 7 bases. Unmatched junction bases numbered 6, after V lost 1 base and J lost 6 bases. The CDR3 totals 14 residues. CDR1 is SGHRS, CDR2 YFSETQ, per germline. CDR3 amino acids: CASSLNRQGDGYTF. The CDR3 nucleotides read TGCGCCAGCAGCTTGAATCGACAGGGCGATGGCTACACCTTC.

V and J are TRBV7-8 and TRBJ1-5, with unresolved D. Trimming took 5 bases from V and 5 from J, leaving 10 bases between them. The CDR3 sequence is 13 residues long. Germline V CDR1 and CDR2: SGHVS, FQNEAQ. The DNA of the CDR3 is TGTGCCAGCAGCCCGAAATTATATCAGCCCCAGCATTTT. Translating it yields CASSPKLYQPQHF.